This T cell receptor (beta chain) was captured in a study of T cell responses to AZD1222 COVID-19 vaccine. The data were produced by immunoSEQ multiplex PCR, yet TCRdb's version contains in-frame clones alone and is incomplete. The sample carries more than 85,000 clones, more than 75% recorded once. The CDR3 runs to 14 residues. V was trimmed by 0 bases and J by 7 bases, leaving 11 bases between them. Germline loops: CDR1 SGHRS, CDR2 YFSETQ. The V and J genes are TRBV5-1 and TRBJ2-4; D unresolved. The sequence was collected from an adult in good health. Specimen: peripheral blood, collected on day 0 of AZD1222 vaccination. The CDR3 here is CASSLDGGSNIQYF. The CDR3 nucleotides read TGCGCCAGCAGCTTGGATGGTGGGTCGAACATTCAGTACTTC.